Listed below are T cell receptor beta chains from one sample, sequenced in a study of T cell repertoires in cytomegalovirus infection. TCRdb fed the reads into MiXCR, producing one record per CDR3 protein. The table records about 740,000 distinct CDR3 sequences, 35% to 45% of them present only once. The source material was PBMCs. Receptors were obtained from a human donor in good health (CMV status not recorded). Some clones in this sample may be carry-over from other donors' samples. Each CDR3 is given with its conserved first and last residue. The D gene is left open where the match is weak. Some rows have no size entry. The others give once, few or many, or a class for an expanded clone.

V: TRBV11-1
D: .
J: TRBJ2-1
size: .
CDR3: CASSFRQGGVYNEQFF
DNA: TGTGCCAGCAGCTTCCGACAGGGAGGTGTCTACAATGAGCAGTTCTTC

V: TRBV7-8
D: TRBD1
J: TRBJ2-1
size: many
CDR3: CASSLAIRRTGLFNEQFF
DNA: TGTGCCAGCAGCTTAGCGATTCGGAGGACAGGGCTTTTCAATGAGCAGTTCTTC

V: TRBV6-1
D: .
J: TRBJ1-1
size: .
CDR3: CASRSYGGNTEAFF
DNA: TGTGCCAGCAGATCCTACGGAGGGAACACTGAAGCTTTCTTT

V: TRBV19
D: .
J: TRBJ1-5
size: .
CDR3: CASYTGFGNQPQHF
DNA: TGTGCCAGCTATACAGGGTTCGGCAATCAGCCCCAGCATTTT

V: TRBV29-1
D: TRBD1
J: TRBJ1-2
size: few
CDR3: CSVVGTVNYGYTF
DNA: TGCAGCGTTGTAGGGACAGTCAACTATGGCTACACCTTC

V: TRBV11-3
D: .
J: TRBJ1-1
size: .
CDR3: CASSLDPRRNTEAFF
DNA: TGTGCCAGCAGCTTAGATCCCAGGAGGAACACTGAAGCTTTCTTT

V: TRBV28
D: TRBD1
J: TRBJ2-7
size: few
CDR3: CASSPITGGSDEQYF
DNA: TGTGCCAGCAGTCCCATCACAGGGGGCAGCGACGAGCAGTACTTC

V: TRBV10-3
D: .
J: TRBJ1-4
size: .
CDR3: CAISESRQLNEKLFF
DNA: TGTGCCATCAGTGAGTCGAGACAGCTTAATGAAAAACTGTTTTTT

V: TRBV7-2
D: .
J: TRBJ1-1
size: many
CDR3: CASSLALGREAFF
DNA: TGTGCCAGCAGCTTAGCGCTGGGAAGGGAAGCTTTCTTT

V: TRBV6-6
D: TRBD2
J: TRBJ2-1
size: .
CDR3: CASSYVGSGTYNEQFF
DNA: TGTGCCAGCAGTTATGTTGGTAGCGGGACCTACAATGAGCAGTTCTTC

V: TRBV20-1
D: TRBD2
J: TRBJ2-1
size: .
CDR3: CSAKILAGGNYNEQFF
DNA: TGCAGTGCTAAAATACTAGCGGGGGGTAATTACAATGAGCAGTTCTTC

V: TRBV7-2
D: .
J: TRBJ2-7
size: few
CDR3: CASSPKRDEQYF
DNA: TGTGCCAGCAGCCCGAAAAGGGACGAGCAGTACTTC

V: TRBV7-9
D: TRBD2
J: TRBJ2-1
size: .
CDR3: CASSLTGASGRPWNEQFF
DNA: TGTGCCAGCAGCTTAACAGGGGCTAGCGGGAGACCGTGGAATGAGCAGTTCTTC

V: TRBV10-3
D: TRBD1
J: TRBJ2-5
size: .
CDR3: CAISESGQSLETQYF
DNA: TGTGCCATCAGTGAGTCGGGACAGAGTTTGGAGACCCAGTACTTC

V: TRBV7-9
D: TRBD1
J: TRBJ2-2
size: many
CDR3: CASSPPDRGLDGELFF
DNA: TGTGCCAGCAGCCCTCCGGACAGGGGGCTTGACGGGGAGCTGTTTTTT

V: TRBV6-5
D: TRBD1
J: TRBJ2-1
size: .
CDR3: CASSYGTGFSYNEQFF
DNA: TGTGCCAGCAGTTACGGGACAGGGTTCTCCTACAATGAGCAGTTCTTC

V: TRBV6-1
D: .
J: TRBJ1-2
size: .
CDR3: CASSPSVGYYGYTF
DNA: TGTGCCAGCAGCCCGAGCGTCGGTTACTATGGCTACACCTTC

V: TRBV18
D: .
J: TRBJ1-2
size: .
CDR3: CASSPSPGYGYTF
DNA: TGTGCCAGCTCACCGTCTCCGGGATATGGCTACACCTTC

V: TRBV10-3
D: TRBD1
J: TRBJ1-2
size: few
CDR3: CAIRDGTASGYTF
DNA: TGTGCCATCAGGGATGGGACAGCAAGTGGCTACACCTTC

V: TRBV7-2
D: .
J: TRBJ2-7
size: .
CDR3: CASSLVLIGYEQYF
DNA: TGTGCCAGCAGCTTAGTTTTAATAGGATACGAGCAGTACTTC

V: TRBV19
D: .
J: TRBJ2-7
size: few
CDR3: CASSMTDLPSYEQYF
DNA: TGTGCCAGTAGTATGACCGATCTACCCTCCTACGAGCAGTACTTC

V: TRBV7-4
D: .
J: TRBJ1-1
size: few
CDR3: CASSPEDRTEAFF
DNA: TGTGCCAGCAGCCCAGAAGACAGGACAGAAGCTTTCTTT

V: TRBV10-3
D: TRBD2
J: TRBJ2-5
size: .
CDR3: CAISGASGSLETQYF
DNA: TGTGCCATCAGTGGGGCTAGCGGGAGTTTAGAGACCCAGTACTTC

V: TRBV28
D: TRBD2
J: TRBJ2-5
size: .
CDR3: CASSTTGLAKETQYF
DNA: TGTGCCAGCAGTACCACGGGACTAGCGAAAGAGACCCAGTACTTC

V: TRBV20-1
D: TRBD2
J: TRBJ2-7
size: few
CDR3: CSARGGSGRVIEQYF
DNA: TGCAGTGCTAGAGGGGGAAGCGGGAGGGTTATAGAGCAGTACTTC

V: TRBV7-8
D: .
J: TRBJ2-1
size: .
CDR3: CASSPREDWGYNEQFF
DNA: TGTGCCAGCAGCCCCCGTGAGGACTGGGGGTACAATGAGCAGTTCTTC

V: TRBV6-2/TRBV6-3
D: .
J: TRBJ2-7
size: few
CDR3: CASSYFGGSYEQYF
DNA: TGTGCCAGCAGTTACTTCGGGGGCTCCTACGAGCAGTACTTC

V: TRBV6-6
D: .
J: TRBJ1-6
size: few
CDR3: CASTPWLHGGENSPLHF
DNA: TGTGCCAGCACACCTTGGCTCCACGGGGGGGAAAATTCACCCCTCCACTTT

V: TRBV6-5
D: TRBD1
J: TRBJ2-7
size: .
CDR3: CASSWTGDREQYF
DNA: TGTGCCAGCAGTTGGACAGGGGATCGAGAGCAGTACTTC

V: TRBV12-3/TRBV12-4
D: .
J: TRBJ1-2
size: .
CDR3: CASSFRRGGVDGYTF
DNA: TGTGCCAGCAGTTTTAGAAGGGGTGGTGTGGATGGCTACACCTTC

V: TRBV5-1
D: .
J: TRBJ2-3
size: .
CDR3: CASSLAEAGSTDTQYF
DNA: TGCGCCAGCAGCTTGGCGGAAGCGGGTAGCACAGATACGCAGTATTTT

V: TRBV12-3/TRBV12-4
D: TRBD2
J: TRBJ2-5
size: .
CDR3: CASVKRGGRETQYF
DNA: TGTGCCAGCGTTAAGCGGGGGGGCCGTGAGACCCAGTACTTC

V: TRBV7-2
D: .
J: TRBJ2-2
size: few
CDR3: CASSHRHRLEGATGELFF
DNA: TGTGCCAGCAGCCACCGACACAGACTCGAAGGGGCCACCGGGGAGCTGTTTTTT

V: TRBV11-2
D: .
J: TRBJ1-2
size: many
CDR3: CASSPRVSPAYGYTF
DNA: TGTGCCAGCAGCCCCAGGGTCTCACCAGCCTATGGCTACACCTTC

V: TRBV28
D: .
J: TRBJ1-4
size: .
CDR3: CASSSSPGRLFF
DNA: TGTGCCAGCAGTTCCAGTCCGGGCAGACTGTTTTTT

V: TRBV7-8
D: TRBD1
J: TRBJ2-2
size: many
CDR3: CASSPWDRPNTGELFF
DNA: TGTGCCAGCAGCCCCTGGGACAGGCCGAACACCGGGGAGCTGTTTTTT

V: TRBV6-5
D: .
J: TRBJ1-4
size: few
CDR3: CASSYSKGWDEKLFF
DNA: TGTGCCAGCAGTTACTCGAAGGGGTGGGATGAAAAACTGTTTTTT